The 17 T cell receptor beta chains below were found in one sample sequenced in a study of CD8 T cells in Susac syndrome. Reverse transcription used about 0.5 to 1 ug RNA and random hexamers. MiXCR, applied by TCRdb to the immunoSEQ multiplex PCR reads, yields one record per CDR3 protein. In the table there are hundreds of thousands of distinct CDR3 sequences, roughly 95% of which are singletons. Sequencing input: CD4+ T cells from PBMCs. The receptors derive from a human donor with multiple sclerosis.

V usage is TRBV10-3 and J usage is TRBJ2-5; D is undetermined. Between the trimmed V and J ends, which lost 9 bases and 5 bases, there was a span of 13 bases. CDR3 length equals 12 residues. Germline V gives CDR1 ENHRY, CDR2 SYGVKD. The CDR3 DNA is TGTGCCATTGCAGCTTTATCGGAGACCCAGTACTTC. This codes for CAIAALSETQYF.

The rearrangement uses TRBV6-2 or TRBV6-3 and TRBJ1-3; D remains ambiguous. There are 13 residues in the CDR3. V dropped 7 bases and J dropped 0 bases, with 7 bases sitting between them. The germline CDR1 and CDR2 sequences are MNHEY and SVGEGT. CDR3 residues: CASTESSGNTIYF. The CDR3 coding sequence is TGTGCCAGCACTGAGAGCTCTGGAAACACCATATATTTT.

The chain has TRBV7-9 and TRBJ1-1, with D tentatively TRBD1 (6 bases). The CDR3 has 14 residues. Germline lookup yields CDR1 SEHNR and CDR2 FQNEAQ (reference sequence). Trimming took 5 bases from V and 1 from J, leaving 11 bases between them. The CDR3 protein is CASSTPTGNTEAFF. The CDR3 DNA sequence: TGTGCCAGCAGCACCCCGACAGGGAACACTGAAGCTTTCTTT.

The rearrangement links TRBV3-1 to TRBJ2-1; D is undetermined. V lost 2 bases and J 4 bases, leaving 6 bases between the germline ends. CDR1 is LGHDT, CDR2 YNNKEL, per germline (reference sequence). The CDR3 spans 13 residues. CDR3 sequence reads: CASSQRVYNEQFF. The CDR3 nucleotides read TGTGCCAGCAGCCAAAGGGTATACAATGAGCAGTTCTTC.

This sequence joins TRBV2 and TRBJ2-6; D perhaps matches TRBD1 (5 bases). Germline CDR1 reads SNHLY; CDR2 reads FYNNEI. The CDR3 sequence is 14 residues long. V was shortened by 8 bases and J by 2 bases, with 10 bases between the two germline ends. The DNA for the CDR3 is TGTGCCAGCGAAAGGGGCGCTGGGGCCAACGTCCTGACTTTC. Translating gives CASERGAGANVLTF.

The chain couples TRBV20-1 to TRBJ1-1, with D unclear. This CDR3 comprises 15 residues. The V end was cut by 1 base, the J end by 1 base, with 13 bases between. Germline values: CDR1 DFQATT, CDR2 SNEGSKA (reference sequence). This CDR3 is CSARVGTVQNTEAFF. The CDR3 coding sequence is TGCAGTGCTAGAGTGGGTACAGTTCAGAACACTGAAGCTTTCTTT.

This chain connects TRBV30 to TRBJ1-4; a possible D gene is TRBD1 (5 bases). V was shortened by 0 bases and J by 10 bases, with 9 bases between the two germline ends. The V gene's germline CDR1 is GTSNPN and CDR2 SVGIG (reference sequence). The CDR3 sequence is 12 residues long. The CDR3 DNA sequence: TGTGCCTGGAGTGTCTCTACAGGAAAACTGTTTTTT. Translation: CAWSVSTGKLFF. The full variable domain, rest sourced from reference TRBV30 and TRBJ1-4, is SQTIHQWPATLVQPVGSPLSLECTVEGTSNPNLYWYRQAAGRGLQLLFYSVGIGQISSEVPQNLSASRPQDRQFILSSKKLLLSDSGFYLCAWSVSTGKLFFGSGTQLSVL.

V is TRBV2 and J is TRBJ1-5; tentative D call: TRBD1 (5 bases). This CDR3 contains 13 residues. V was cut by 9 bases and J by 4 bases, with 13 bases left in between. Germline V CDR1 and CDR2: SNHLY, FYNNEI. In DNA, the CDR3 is TGTGCCAGTGGTCGAGGGACTAATCAGCCCCAGCATTTT. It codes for CASGRGTNQPQHF.

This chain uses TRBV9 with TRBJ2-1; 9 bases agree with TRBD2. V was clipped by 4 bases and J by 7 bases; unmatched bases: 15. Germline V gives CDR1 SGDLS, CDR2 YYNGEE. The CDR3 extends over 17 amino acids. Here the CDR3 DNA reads TGTGCCAGCAGCATTCAGTCTACGGGACTAGCCAGAAATGAGCAGTTCTTC. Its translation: CASSIQSTGLARNEQFF.

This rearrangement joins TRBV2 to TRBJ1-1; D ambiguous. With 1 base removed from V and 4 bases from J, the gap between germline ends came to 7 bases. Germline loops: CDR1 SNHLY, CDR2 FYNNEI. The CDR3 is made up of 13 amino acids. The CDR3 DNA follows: TGTGCCAGCAGTGAAGGTGGAGTCACTGAAGCTTTCTTT. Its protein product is CASSEGGVTEAFF. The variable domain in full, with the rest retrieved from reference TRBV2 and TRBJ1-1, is EPEVTQTPSHQVTQMGQEVILRCVPISNHLYFYWYRQILGQKVEFLVSFYNNEISEKSEIFDDQFSVERPDGSNFTLKIRSTKLEDSAMYFCASSEGGVTEAFFGQGTRLTVV.

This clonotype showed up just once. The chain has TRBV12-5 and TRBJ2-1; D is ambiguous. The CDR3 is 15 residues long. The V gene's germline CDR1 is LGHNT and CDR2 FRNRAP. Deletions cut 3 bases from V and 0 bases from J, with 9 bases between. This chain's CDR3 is CASGFQQSSYNEQFF. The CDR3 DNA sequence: TGTGCTAGTGGTTTTCAACAGAGCTCCTACAATGAGCAGTTCTTC.

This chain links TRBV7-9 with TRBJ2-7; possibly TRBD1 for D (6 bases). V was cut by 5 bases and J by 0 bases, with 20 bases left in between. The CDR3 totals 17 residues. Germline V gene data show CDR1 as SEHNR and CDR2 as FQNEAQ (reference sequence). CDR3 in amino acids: CASSPPIRGRFSYEQYF. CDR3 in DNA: TGTGCCAGCAGCCCCCCGATAAGGGGGAGATTCTCCTACGAGCAGTACTTC.

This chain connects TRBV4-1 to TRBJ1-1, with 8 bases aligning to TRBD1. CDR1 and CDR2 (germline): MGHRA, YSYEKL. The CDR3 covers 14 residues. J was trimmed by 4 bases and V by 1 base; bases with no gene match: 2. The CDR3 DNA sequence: TGCGCCAGCAGCCAAGCGGACAGGGTCACTGAAGCTTTCTTT. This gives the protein CASSQADRVTEAFF.

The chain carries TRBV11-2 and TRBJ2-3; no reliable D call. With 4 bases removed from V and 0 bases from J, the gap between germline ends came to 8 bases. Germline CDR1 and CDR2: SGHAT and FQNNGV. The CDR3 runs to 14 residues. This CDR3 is CASSSIPSTDTQYF. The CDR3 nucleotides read TGTGCCAGCAGCTCAATTCCTAGCACAGATACGCAGTATTTT.

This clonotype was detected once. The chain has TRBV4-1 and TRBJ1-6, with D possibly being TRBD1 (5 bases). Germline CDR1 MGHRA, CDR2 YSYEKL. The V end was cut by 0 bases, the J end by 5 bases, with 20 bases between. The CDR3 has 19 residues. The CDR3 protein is CASSQDLGELLADNSPLHF. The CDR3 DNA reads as TGCGCCAGCAGCCAAGATCTGGGGGAATTGTTGGCGGATAATTCACCCCTCCACTTT.

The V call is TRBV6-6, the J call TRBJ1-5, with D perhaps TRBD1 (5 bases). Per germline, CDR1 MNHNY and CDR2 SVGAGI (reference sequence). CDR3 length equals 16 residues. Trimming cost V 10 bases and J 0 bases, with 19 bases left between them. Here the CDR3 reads CATRGTARYSNQPQHF. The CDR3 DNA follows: TGTGCCACCCGAGGGACCGCCCGATATAGCAATCAGCCCCAGCATTTT.

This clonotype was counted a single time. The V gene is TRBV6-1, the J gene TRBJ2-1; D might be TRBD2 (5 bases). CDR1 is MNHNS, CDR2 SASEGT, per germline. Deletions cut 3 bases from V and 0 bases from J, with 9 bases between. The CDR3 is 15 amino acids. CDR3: CASSETISSYNEQFF. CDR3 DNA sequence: TGTGCCAGCAGTGAGACTATTAGCTCCTACAATGAGCAGTTCTTC.